Presented here are 25 T cell receptor beta chains from one specimen sequenced in a study of blood T cell repertoires in COVID-19. The repertoire was sequenced with immunoSEQ multiplex PCR; TCRdb's copy has only in-frame clones and lacks some. The sample contains over 150,000 clones, approximately 90% of which appear only once. Source material: peripheral blood. These receptors were obtained from a man over 45 with acute or convalescent COVID-19.

This sequence joins TRBV6-6 and TRBJ1-1, with 10 positions matching TRBD1. CDR3 length: 16 amino acids. V dropped 2 bases and J dropped 2; count of bases not matched to a gene: 5. Germline lookup yields CDR1 MNHNY and CDR2 SVGAGI (reference sequence). The CDR3 region has the DNA TGTGCCAGCAGTTACGGACAGGGGGAAAGAAACACTGAAGCTTTCTTT. Its protein is CASSYGQGERNTEAFF.

With regard to this clone: The sample carries other DNA sequences with the same CDR3. V usage is TRBV7-2 and J usage is TRBJ1-2; D is possibly TRBD1 (5 bases). This CDR3 has 14 residues. Trimming removed 1 base from V and 2 bases from J, with 8 bases in between. The germline CDR1 and CDR2 sequences are SGHTA and FQGNSA. The CDR3 region is CASSLVGGNYGYTF. In DNA form, the CDR3 reads TGTGCCAGCAGCTTAGTTGGGGGGAACTATGGCTACACCTTC. The full variable domain, in which reference TRBV7-2 and TRBJ1-2 provide the parts outside the CDR3, is GAGVSQSPSNKVTEKGKDVELRCDPISGHTALYWYRQSLGQGLEFLIYFQGNSAPDKSGLPSDRFSAERTGGSVSTLTIQRTQQEDSAVYLCASSLVGGNYGYTFGSGTRLTVV.

The chain is built from TRBV5-1 and TRBJ2-3; 14 bases fit TRBD2. V lost 4 bases and J lost 0; bases outside the gene matches: 10. The CDR3 has 19 amino acids. Germline V lookup: CDR1 SGHRS, CDR2 YFSETQ. The CDR3 loop reads CASSVGTSGSGGSTDTQYF. CDR3 in DNA: TGCGCCAGCAGCGTCGGGACTAGCGGGAGTGGGGGTAGCACAGATACGCAGTATTTT.

The chain carries TRBV5-8 and TRBJ2-7; D not resolved. Germline V gene sequence: CDR1 SGHTS, CDR2 YDEGEE. CDR3 size: 15 residues. The V end was cut by 6 bases, the J end by 0 bases, with 16 bases between. The CDR3, as DNA: TGTGCCAGCAACAGCTTCTCTTCGTTCTCCTACGAGCAGTACTTC. Protein product: CASNSFSSFSYEQYF.

The chain couples TRBV29-1 to TRBJ1-3; D gene ambiguous. The CDR3 runs 12 residues. Trimming removed 6 bases from V and 2 bases from J, with 8 bases in between. Germline V gives CDR1 SQVTM, CDR2 ANQGSEA. The CDR3 DNA follows: TGCAGCGTGGAGGCAACTGGAAACACCATATATTTT. The encoded protein is CSVEATGNTIYF.

The table lists this clone with a count of one. The CDR3 is CATSGTQEYNEQFF. The CDR3 coding sequence is TGTGCCACCTCCGGGACTCAGGAGTACAATGAGCAGTTCTTC. The chain recombines TRBV6-5 with TRBJ2-1; tentative D call: TRBD2 (6 bases). Germline values: CDR1 MNHEY, CDR2 SVGAGI. The V end was cut by 10 bases, the J end by 4 bases, with 17 bases between. There are 14 residues in the CDR3.

V gene TRBV28 combines with J gene TRBJ2-7, with D possibly TRBD2 on 6 matching bases. V was trimmed by 4 bases and J by 2 bases, leaving 15 bases between them. Germline values: CDR1 MDHEN, CDR2 SYDVKM. The CDR3 sequence is 15 residues long. In DNA, the CDR3 is TGTGCCAGCAGTTCACCCGGGACTCTCCCCTACGAGCAGTACTTC. It codes for CASSSPGTLPYEQYF.

This chain joins TRBV18 and TRBJ2-3; 12 nucleotides agree with TRBD2. Trimming took 3 bases from V and 4 from J; bases not matched to a gene: 8. Germline V gene data show CDR1 as KGHSH and CDR2 as LQKENI. The CDR3 has 17 residues. This CDR3 reads CASSPLTSGSLADTQYF. The CDR3 DNA is TGTGCCAGCTCACCCCTGACTAGCGGGAGTTTGGCAGATACGCAGTATTTT.

The chain joins TRBV6-6 to TRBJ2-7; tentative D call: TRBD1 (5 bases). Trimming took off 5 bases at V and 4 bases at J, with 18 bases between the two ends. The CDR3 consists of 15 residues. CDR1 and CDR2 from the germline V gene are MNHNY and SVGAGI (reference sequence). The CDR3 protein is CASSPVDSSAYEQYF. The CDR3 bases are TGTGCCAGCAGTCCCGTAGACAGCTCCGCTTACGAGCAGTACTTC.

This sequence joins TRBV10-3 and TRBJ2-7, with a tentative D call TRBD1 (5 bases). Deletions cut 5 bases from V and 4 bases from J, with 12 bases between. CDR3 length equals 13 residues. Germline CDR1 ENHRY, CDR2 SYGVKD. CDR3 nucleotides: TGTGCCATCAGTTGGGGCATTGGGTACGAGCAGTACGTC. The encoded protein is CAISWGIGYEQYV.

This CDR3 reads CATTDRADSNQPQHF. CDR3 bases: TGTGCCACTACTGACAGGGCGGATAGCAATCAGCCCCAGCATTTT. V gene TRBV28 combines with J gene TRBJ1-5; TRBD1 matches 7 bases. Germline CDR1 reads MDHEN; CDR2 reads SYDVKM. Trimming removed 10 bases from V and 0 bases from J; junction bases left unmatched: 9. The length of the CDR3 is 15 residues.

This rearrangement joins TRBV2 to TRBJ1-5, with D perhaps matching TRBD1 (6 bases). Germline loops: CDR1 SNHLY, CDR2 FYNNEI. V was shortened by 8 bases and J by 4 bases, with 12 bases between the two germline ends. The CDR3 contains 13 residues. As DNA, the CDR3 is TGTGCCAGCTTGCAGGGGTGGAATCAGCCCCAGCATTTT. Its translation: CASLQGWNQPQHF.

This chain links TRBV3-1 (or the pseudogene TRBV3-2) with TRBJ1-5; D may be TRBD1 (5 bases). Germline lookup yields CDR1 LGHDT and CDR2 YNNKEL (reference sequence). V shed 4 bases and J shed 0 bases, with 7 bases lying between them. The CDR3 length is 14 residues. The CDR3 nucleotides are TGTGCCAGCAGCCGCAGGGCTAGCAATCAGCCCCAGCATTTT. It is translated as CASSRRASNQPQHF.

The chain joins TRBV7-9 to TRBJ1-6; TRBD1 is a possible D gene (5 bases). This CDR3 is built from 16 residues. V lost 7 bases, J lost 5 bases, and 18 bases lay in between. The V gene's germline CDR1 is SEHNR and CDR2 FQNEAQ (reference sequence). The CDR3 here is CASTLAGGPNNSPLHF. In nucleotides, the CDR3 is TGTGCCAGCACCCTAGCGGGGGGTCCGAATAATTCACCCCTCCACTTT.

This clone was detected only a few times. The chain couples TRBV2 to TRBJ1-2; D perhaps matches TRBD1 (5 bases). Per the germline V gene, CDR1 is SNHLY and CDR2 is FYNNEI. Deletions cut 10 bases from V and 8 bases from J, with 20 bases between. There are 13 residues in the CDR3. The CDR3 protein is CATPQEGDAGYTF. CDR3 nucleotide sequence: TGTGCCACTCCACAGGAGGGCGACGCCGGCTACACCTTC. Together with reference TRBV2 and TRBJ1-2, the CDR3 gives the full variable domain: EPEVTQTPSHQVTQMGQEVILRCVPISNHLYFYWYRQILGQKVEFLVSFYNNEISEKSEIFDDQFSVERPDGSNFTLKIRSTKLEDSAMYFCATPQEGDAGYTFGSGTRLTVV.

CDR3 coding DNA: TGTGCCAGCAGCTGGACAGCTGACTACGAGCAGTACGTC. This gives the protein CASSWTADYEQYV. The chain combines TRBV6-5 with TRBJ2-7; possibly TRBD1 for D (6 bases). This CDR3 spans 13 amino acids. The germline V gene has CDR1 MNHEY and CDR2 SVGAGI. Between the trimmed V and J ends, which lost 6 bases and 3 bases, there was a span of 12 bases.

The gene calls are TRBV6-5 and TRBJ2-1; tentatively, D is TRBD2 (6 bases). This CDR3 region has 14 residues. Trimming removed 6 bases at V and 6 bases at J, with 15 bases between. The germline V gene has CDR1 MNHEY and CDR2 SVGAGI. CDR3 protein: CASRPTGTPNEQFF. CDR3 DNA sequence: TGTGCCAGCAGGCCTACCGGGACTCCCAATGAGCAGTTCTTC.

In this sample, this clone turned up once. The chain employs TRBV3-1 (or the pseudogene TRBV3-2) and TRBJ1-3; the match to TRBD1 covers 7 bases. CDR3 length equals 14 residues. V trimming: 9 bases; J trimming: 0 bases; junction bases outside the gene matches: 5. The germline gives CDR1 LGHDT, CDR2 YNNKEL (reference sequence). CDR3 DNA: TGTGCCAGTGGAGGGACAGCCTCTGGAAACACCATATATTTT. It translates to CASGGTASGNTIYF.

V gene TRBV18 combines with J gene TRBJ1-5; the D is unclear. The V gene lost 2 bases and the J gene lost 1 base, with 12 bases spanning the gap. Germline V gene lookup returns CDR1 KGHSH and CDR2 LQKENI. There are 16 residues in the CDR3. The CDR3 is CASSPTGILSNQPQHF. CDR3 DNA sequence: TGTGCCAGCTCACCAACGGGTATCCTAAGCAATCAGCCCCAGCATTTT. The full variable domain, rest sourced from reference TRBV18 and TRBJ1-5, is NAGVMQNPRHLVRRRGQEARLRCSPMKGHSHVYWYRQLPEEGLKFMVYLQKENIIDESGMPKERFSAEFPKEGPSILRIQQVVRGDSAAYFCASSPTGILSNQPQHFGDGTRLSIL.

This sequence joins TRBV7-9 and TRBJ1-3; D is unresolved. Germline V gene data show CDR1 as SEHNR and CDR2 as FQNEAQ (reference sequence). This CDR3 spans 16 amino acids. Trimming removed 6 bases from V and 4 bases from J, with 19 bases in between. The CDR3, as DNA: TGTGCCAGCAGTCTCTCCCGGGAACGGCGGGGAAACACCATATATTTT. This encodes CASSLSRERRGNTIYF.

The rearrangement links TRBV6-6 to TRBJ1-5; D gene uncertain. The V end was cut by 1 base, the J end by 0 bases, with 4 bases between. CDR3 length: 14 amino acids. From germline, CDR1 is MNHNY and CDR2 SVGAGI (reference sequence). Here the CDR3 DNA reads TGTGCCAGCAGTTACTTCAGTAGCAATCAGCCCCAGCATTTT. Translating it yields CASSYFSSNQPQHF.

This chain connects TRBV5-1 to TRBJ1-2, with a possible D match to TRBD1 (5 bases). Germline loops: CDR1 SGHRS, CDR2 YFSETQ. CDR3 length: 13 residues. V was cut by 0 bases and J by 8 bases, with 11 bases left in between. In DNA, the CDR3 is TGCGCCAGCAGCTTGGAAGGGGCGCGCGGCTACACCTTC. Its protein is CASSLEGARGYTF.

The rearrangement joins TRBV5-6 to TRBJ1-4; TRBD1 might be the D (6 bases). The germline V and J ends were trimmed by 2 bases and 3 bases, with 8 bases remaining between them. Germline values: CDR1 SGHDT, CDR2 YYEEEE. The CDR3 has 14 residues. The CDR3 sequence is CASSFRQANEKLFF. The CDR3, as DNA: TGTGCCAGCAGCTTTAGACAGGCTAATGAAAAACTGTTTTTT.

This chain links TRBV7-3 with TRBJ1-6; D uncertain. The CDR3 is made up of 15 amino acids. V was cut by 2 bases and J by 7 bases, with 12 bases left in between. Germline V gene data show CDR1 as SGHTA and CDR2 as FQGTGA. CDR3 nucleotide sequence: TGTGCCAGCAGCTTATATGTCCTGACAAATTCACCCCTCCACTTT. Translated: CASSLYVLTNSPLHF.

The chain joins TRBV19 to TRBJ2-7; D is possibly TRBD1 (5 bases). V was trimmed by 4 bases and J by 2 bases, leaving 12 bases between them. Germline V gives CDR1 LNHDA, CDR2 SQIVND (reference sequence). The CDR3 is 14 amino acids. CDR3 protein: CASSTATEPYEQYF. The CDR3 DNA is TGTGCCAGTAGTACTGCGACAGAACCCTACGAGCAGTACTTC.